This passage covers 32 T cell receptor beta chains from one sample sequenced in a study of Ad26.COV2.S vaccination and SARS-CoV-2 variants. The treatment was: about 20 received Ad26.COV2.S at low or high dose, single or two shots; five or six received placebo; per-sample allocation not given. The samples date from day 63 after the first vaccine or placebo injection. Sequenced by immunoSEQ multiplex PCR; TCRdb stores in-frame clones only, minus some. The sample includes fewer than 600,000 clones, about 88% seen only once; the top ten take over 1.5%. The sequencing here drew on peripheral blood, taken in a trial of Ad26.COV2.S vaccine versus placebo. These receptors originate from a person between 18 and 59 years old who received the Ad26.COV2.S COVID-19 vaccine or a placebo.

Concerning this clone itself: Within the sample, other DNA sequences also encode this same CDR3. J is TRBJ1-1 and V is TRBV11-2; TRBD1 is a possible D gene (5 bases). Germline V gene data show CDR1 as SGHAT and CDR2 as FQNNGV. The V end was cut by 3 bases, the J end by 2 bases, with 7 bases between. The CDR3 has 13 residues. This chain's CDR3 is CASSLGVNTEAFF. DNA for the CDR3: TGTGCCAGCAGCTTGGGGGTAAACACTGAAGCTTTCTTT.

The sample holds a few counts of this clone. The rearrangement links TRBV13 to TRBJ2-7, with D perhaps TRBD2 (6 bases). The V gene lost 5 bases and the J gene lost 8 bases, with 10 bases spanning the gap. From germline, CDR1 is PRHDT and CDR2 FYEKMQ (reference sequence). The CDR3 length is 11 residues. In nucleotides, the CDR3 is TGTGCCAGCAGCGCAGGGAGGAAGCAGTACTTC. Translation: CASSAGRKQYF.

This rearrangement joins TRBV5-1 to TRBJ2-1; D gene ambiguous. Trimming pared 0 bases from V and 15 bases from J, leaving 16 bases between. CDR3 length equals 13 residues. From germline, CDR1 is SGHRS and CDR2 YFSETQ. CDR3 nucleotides: TGCGCCAGCAGCTTGGAGGACCGCTCCCTGCCGTTCTTC. As protein: CASSLEDRSLPFF.

The chain is built from TRBV28 and TRBJ1-4; 9 nucleotides line up with TRBD1. V lost 5 bases, J lost 8 bases, and 6 bases stayed unmatched. Germline loops: CDR1 MDHEN, CDR2 SYDVKM. The CDR3 consists of 14 residues. CDR3 protein: CASSITGGWEKLFF. The CDR3 DNA reads as TGTGCCAGCAGTATTACAGGGGGCTGGGAAAAACTGTTTTTT.

The chain carries TRBV5-5 and TRBJ2-1; D not certain. CDR3 size: 17 residues. Germline CDR1 is SGHKS and CDR2 is YYEKEE (reference sequence). V lost 0 bases to trimming and J lost 6 bases, with 19 bases between them. The CDR3 DNA reads TGTGCCAGCAGCTTGGCCGTTTGGGATACCACTACCAATGAGCAGTTCTTC. Translation: CASSLAVWDTTTNEQFF. Using reference TRBV5-5 and TRBJ2-1 for the parts outside the CDR3, the full variable domain is DAGVTQSPTHLIKTRGQQVTLRCSPISGHKSVSWYQQVLGQGPQFIFQYYEKEERGRGNFPDRFSARQFPNYSSELNVNALLLGDSALYLCASSLAVWDTTTNEQFFGPGTRLTVL.

This CDR3 is CAWSRAGYGYTF. CDR3 sequence (DNA): TGTGCCTGGAGTCGTGCGGGTTATGGCTACACCTTC. The chain joins TRBV30 to TRBJ1-2; D unclear. Trimming pared 2 bases from V and 5 bases from J, leaving 9 bases between. Germline values: CDR1 GTSNPN, CDR2 SVGIG (reference sequence). The CDR3 sequence is 12 residues long.

The V gene is TRBV11-2, the J gene TRBJ2-5, with TRBD1 identical over 7 bases. The CDR3 is 13 residues long. The germline V gene has CDR1 SGHAT and CDR2 FQNNGV. V shed 5 bases and J 5 bases; nucleotides not matched to a gene: 5. CDR3 region: CASSRDSKETQYF. CDR3 bases: TGTGCCAGCAGCCGGGACAGTAAGGAGACCCAGTACTTC.

This chain uses TRBV10-3 with TRBJ1-2; 9 bases are a match to TRBD1. Germline-derived CDR1 and CDR2 are ENHRY and SYGVKD. This CDR3 comprises 13 residues. V shed 6 bases, J shed 10 bases, and the junction held 9 bases outside the gene matches. Here the CDR3 DNA reads TGTGCCATCAGGTCAGACAGGGGGATTTACTACACCTTC. This translates into CAIRSDRGIYYTF.

The rearrangement links TRBV30 to TRBJ1-1; unclear D gene. The CDR3 runs to 13 residues. The V end lost 4 bases, the J end lost 1 base, and 10 bases lay between the germline ends. Germline CDR1 and CDR2: GTSNPN and SVGIG (reference sequence). The CDR3 is CAWTWGANTEAFF. For the CDR3, the DNA is TGTGCCTGGACGTGGGGAGCGAACACTGAAGCTTTCTTT.

The V and J genes are TRBV7-2 and TRBJ2-2, with D perhaps TRBD2 (5 bases). Germline V gene lookup returns CDR1 SGHTA and CDR2 FQGNSA. Deletions cut 5 bases from V and 4 bases from J, with 17 bases between. The CDR3 extends over 16 amino acids. DNA of the CDR3: TGTGCCAGCAGCGCCGCTAGCACGGTTACCACCGGGGAGCTGTTTTTT. Translating gives CASSAASTVTTGELFF.

This clone has a handful of counts. The V call is TRBV28, the J call TRBJ2-3; 12 bases align to TRBD2. CDR3 length: 18 amino acids. V lost 6 bases, J lost 8 bases, and 18 bases stayed unmatched. From germline, CDR1 is MDHEN and CDR2 SYDVKM. CDR3 nucleotide sequence: TGTGCCAGCAGCCGTGCCCCGGGTGCGACTAGCGGGAGCTCTACGCAGTATTTT. This encodes CASSRAPGATSGSSTQYF.

The chain uses TRBV7-8 and TRBJ2-1; 11 bases are a match to TRBD2. Germline V lookup: CDR1 SGHVS, CDR2 FQNEAQ. V was clipped by 5 bases and J by 3 bases; unmatched bases: 9. The CDR3 is 17 amino acids. The CDR3 loop reads CASSPLLTSGNYNEQFF. The CDR3 DNA sequence: TGTGCCAGCAGCCCGCTTTTGACTAGCGGGAACTACAATGAGCAGTTCTTC. The whole variable domain, remainder taken from reference TRBV7-8 and TRBJ2-1, is GAGVSQSPRYKVAKRGQDVALRCDPISGHVSLFWYQQALGQGPEFLTYFQNEAQLDKSGLPSDRFFAERPEGSVSTLKIQRTQQEDSAVYLCASSPLLTSGNYNEQFFGPGTRLTVL.

This clone has just a few counts. The gene calls are TRBV7-2 and TRBJ1-1; no definite D call. This CDR3 has 14 amino acids. V lost 7 bases and J lost 0, with 12 bases in between. From germline, CDR1 is SGHTA and CDR2 FQGNSA. CDR3 amino acids: CASTPALMNTEAFF. The CDR3, as DNA: TGTGCCAGCACCCCAGCACTCATGAACACTGAAGCTTTCTTT. Looking up the rest from reference TRBV7-2 and TRBJ1-1 gives the full variable domain: GAGVSQSPSNKVTEKGKDVELRCDPISGHTALYWYRQSLGQGLEFLIYFQGNSAPDKSGLPSDRFSAERTGGSVSTLTIQRTQQEDSAVYLCASTPALMNTEAFFGQGTRLTVV.

The chain has TRBV18 and TRBJ1-6; unclear D gene. CDR3 length equals 13 residues. Germline V lookup: CDR1 KGHSH, CDR2 LQKENI. The germline V and J ends were trimmed by 3 bases and 9 bases, with 9 bases remaining between them. The CDR3 here is CASSPDEASPLHF. The DNA for the CDR3 is TGTGCCAGCTCACCCGATGAGGCTTCACCCCTCCACTTT.

The chain couples TRBV6-5 to TRBJ1-1; 7 bases line up with TRBD1. V shed 7 bases, J shed 6 bases, and the junction held 14 bases outside the gene matches. The length of the CDR3 is 15 residues. The germline CDR1 and CDR2 sequences are MNHEY and SVGAGI. CDR3 amino acids: CASNLLLTGIAEAFF. CDR3 nucleotide sequence: TGTGCCAGCAACTTACTATTGACAGGGATAGCTGAAGCTTTCTTT.

This rearrangement joins TRBV19 to TRBJ2-1; possible D gene TRBD2, 5 bases. CDR1 and CDR2 (germline): LNHDA, SQIVND (reference sequence). The CDR3 spans 16 residues. Trimming cost V 3 bases and J 0 bases, with 12 bases left between them. The CDR3 nucleotides are TGTGCCAGTAGTATCGCGGGCGCGAGCTCCTACAATGAGCAGTTCTTC. It encodes CASSIAGASSYNEQFF. The full variable domain, completed using reference TRBV19 and TRBJ2-1, is DGGITQSPKYLFRKEGQNVTLSCEQNLNHDAMYWYRQDPGQGLRLIYYSQIVNDFQKGDIAEGYSVSREKKESFPLTVTSAQKNPTAFYLCASSIAGASSYNEQFFGPGTRLTVL.

V gene TRBV9 combines with J gene TRBJ2-1; D is ambiguous. The CDR3 length is 15 residues. V was pared by 1 base and J by 4 bases, with 12 bases between. Germline V CDR1 and CDR2: SGDLS, YYNGEE. Here the CDR3 reads CASSVIPSLYNEQFF. CDR3 nucleotide sequence: TGTGCCAGCAGCGTAATTCCCAGCCTTTACAATGAGCAGTTCTTC.

The chain links TRBV19 to TRBJ2-1; 7 bases map to TRBD2. The CDR3 loop spans 15 amino acids. The junction had 6 bases not matched to a gene; V was cut back by 6 bases and J by 1 base. CDR1 is LNHDA, CDR2 SQIVND, per germline (reference sequence). The CDR3 region is CASSASGSSYNEQFF. The DNA of the CDR3 is TGTGCCAGTAGCGCTAGCGGTTCTTCCTACAATGAGCAGTTCTTC.

The rearrangement links TRBV19 to TRBJ2-4; 7 nucleotides agree with TRBD2. The germline CDR1 and CDR2 sequences are LNHDA and SQIVND (reference sequence). The CDR3 runs 15 residues. V gave up 6 bases and J gave up 7 bases; unmatched junction bases: 12. The CDR3 is CASSPLAGDGNIQYF. The DNA of the CDR3 is TGTGCCAGTAGCCCACTCGCGGGGGATGGGAACATTCAGTACTTC.

This clone was seen a single time. This chain links TRBV19 with TRBJ2-1; 8 bases are a match to TRBD1. This CDR3 has 15 amino acids. Germline V lookup: CDR1 LNHDA, CDR2 SQIVND (reference sequence). V trimming: 7 bases; J trimming: 0 bases; junction bases outside the gene matches: 5. The CDR3 nucleotides read TGTGCCAGTAAACCAGACAGGGGCTCCTACAATGAGCAGTTCTTC. Amino acids: CASKPDRGSYNEQFF.

This chain uses TRBV5-4 with TRBJ2-3; D remains unclear. V lost 4 bases and J 10 bases, leaving 25 bases between the germline ends. The CDR3 sequence is 16 residues long. Germline CDR1 is SGHNT and CDR2 is YYREEE (reference sequence). As DNA, the CDR3 is TGTGCCAGCAGCCCGGTGGATGGACCTTCCCGGGTATCGCAGTATTTT. Its translation is CASSPVDGPSRVSQYF. Using reference TRBV5-4 and TRBJ2-3 for the parts outside the CDR3, the full variable domain is ETGVTQSPTHLIKTRGQQVTLRCSSQSGHNTVSWYQQALGQGPQFIFQYYREEENGRGNFPPRFSGLQFPNYSSELNVNALELDDSALYLCASSPVDGPSRVSQYFGPGTRLTVL.

The chain joins TRBV3-1 (or the pseudogene TRBV3-2) to TRBJ2-5; TRBD2 matches at 7 bases. Germline CDR1 reads LGHDT; CDR2 reads YNNKEL (reference sequence). The V gene end was trimmed by 4 bases and the J gene end by 4 bases; junction bases not matched to a gene: 6. The CDR3 loop spans 14 amino acids. The DNA of the CDR3 is TGTGCCAGCAGCCGCGGGAGTGGGGGAGAGACCCAGTACTTC. It is translated as CASSRGSGGETQYF.

The chain links TRBV6-1 to TRBJ1-5; 7 bases line up with TRBD1. This CDR3 comprises 17 residues. V lost 4 bases to trimming and J lost 2 bases; unmatched junction nucleotides: 11. Germline values: CDR1 MNHNS, CDR2 SASEGT. CDR3 bases: TGTGCCAGCAGTGTGGAAGGGGGCGCACGGGGCAATCAGCCCCAGCATTTT. This codes for CASSVEGGARGNQPQHF.

The chain uses TRBV28 and TRBJ2-3; possibly TRBD1 or TRBD2 for D (5 bases each). Trimming removed 5 bases from V and 6 bases from J, with 21 bases in between. The CDR3 contains 16 residues. Germline CDR1 is MDHEN and CDR2 is SYDVKM. CDR3 protein: CASSPRGTSKRDTQYF. CDR3 nucleotides: TGTGCCAGCAGTCCTCGAGGGACCTCAAAGCGGGATACGCAGTATTTT.

Regarding this clone: This CDR3 is also generated by other DNA sequences in the sample. The gene calls are TRBV20-1 and TRBJ2-1; D not resolved. The germline V gene encodes CDR1 DFQATT and CDR2 SNEGSKA (reference sequence). Trimming shortened V by 2 bases and J by 5 bases, and 1 base separated the two germline ends. The CDR3 has 10 amino acids. The DNA of the CDR3 is TGCAGTGCTAGAAACAATGAGCAGTTCTTC. It yields the protein CSARNNEQFF.

The chain couples TRBV9 to TRBJ2-2; a possible D gene is TRBD1 (6 bases). Germline V gives CDR1 SGDLS, CDR2 YYNGEE. V was cut by 0 bases and J by 7 bases, with 13 bases left in between. CDR3 size: 15 residues. The CDR3 here is CASSVGGQFIGELFF. The CDR3 nucleotides read TGTGCCAGCAGCGTAGGAGGACAGTTTATCGGGGAGCTGTTTTTT.

V and J are TRBV15 and TRBJ2-7; 7 nucleotides align to TRBD1. The CDR3 has 14 residues. CDR1 and CDR2 from the germline V gene are LNHNV and YYDKDF (reference sequence). V dropped 5 bases and J dropped 0; count of bases not matched to a gene: 4. In DNA form, the CDR3 reads TGTGCCACCAGCTCCGACAGGGCCTCCTACGAGCAGTACTTC. The encoded protein is CATSSDRASYEQYF.

The chain carries TRBV7-3 and TRBJ2-1; 12 nucleotides agree with TRBD2. The CDR3 has 15 amino acids. Trimming removed 5 bases from V and 6 bases from J; junction bases left unmatched: 5. The germline gives CDR1 SGHTA, CDR2 FQGTGA. Here the CDR3 reads CASSPLAGGGNEQFF. Here the CDR3 DNA reads TGTGCCAGCAGCCCCCTAGCGGGAGGGGGCAATGAGCAGTTCTTC.

This clone was counted a single time. The chain recombines TRBV6-5 with TRBJ2-7; D unclear. Germline CDR1 MNHEY, CDR2 SVGAGI. CDR3 length: 15 residues. V gave up 0 bases and J gave up 4 bases, with 13 bases separating them. The CDR3: CASSYSSVPRYEQYF. The CDR3 DNA reads TGTGCCAGCAGTTACTCATCGGTTCCAAGATACGAGCAGTACTTC.

This chain links TRBV4-1 with TRBJ1-4, with no clear D. The CDR3 covers 14 residues. Trimming took 4 bases from V and 8 from J, leaving 14 bases between them. Germline CDR1 reads MGHRA; CDR2 reads YSYEKL. The CDR3 DNA reads as TGCGCCAGCAGCCGCGGTGGGGTTGAGGAAAAACTGTTTTTT. Translation: CASSRGGVEEKLFF.

V usage is TRBV28 and J usage is TRBJ2-1, with D possibly TRBD1 on 6 matching bases. From germline, CDR1 is MDHEN and CDR2 SYDVKM. The V end was cut by 4 bases, the J end by 8 bases, with 15 bases between. The CDR3 loop spans 14 amino acids. CDR3 protein: CASSSQGRYDEQFF. CDR3 coding DNA: TGTGCCAGCAGTTCCCAGGGGCGGTACGATGAGCAGTTCTTC.

The chain links TRBV10-3 to TRBJ1-3; D ambiguous. Germline CDR1 ENHRY, CDR2 SYGVKD. The CDR3 is made up of 14 amino acids. Trimming shortened V by 2 bases and J by 1 base, and 6 bases separated the two germline ends. The chain's CDR3 is CAISERQSGNTIYF. CDR3 sequence (DNA): TGTGCCATCAGTGAGCGGCAGTCTGGAAACACCATATATTTT.